The clone carrying this T cell receptor (beta chain) was counted between two and nine times. This sample is part of a study of blood T cell repertoires in COVID-19. Study summary: Sources were T cells, B-cell-depleted T cells, or PBMCs; the material itself was cDNA or gDNA.

This CDR3 comprises 14 residues. The germline V gene encodes CDR1 MNHEY and CDR2 SMNVEV (reference sequence). The junction had 9 bases not matched to a gene; V was cut back by 5 bases and J by 8 bases. Per the original methods: By means of reference gene primer amplification, nucleated cell counts were estimated. Generated by immunoSEQ multiplex PCR, the TCRdb table keeps only in-frame clones and is missing some. V, J and clone size were drawn from that table, and D and trimming were deduced from the DNA. Among roughly 120,000 clones, about 88% were seen once, and the ten largest hold roughly 4.5%. This rearrangement joins TRBV27 to TRBJ2-4, with 7 bases matching TRBD1. The clonotype originates from a man between 60 and 70 years old with COVID-19, enrolled during active disease. Sequenced sample: peripheral blood. The CDR3 spells CASSDRGRVDIQYF. The CDR3 DNA reads as TGTGCCAGCAGTGATAGGGGGCGCGTGGACATTCAGTACTTC.